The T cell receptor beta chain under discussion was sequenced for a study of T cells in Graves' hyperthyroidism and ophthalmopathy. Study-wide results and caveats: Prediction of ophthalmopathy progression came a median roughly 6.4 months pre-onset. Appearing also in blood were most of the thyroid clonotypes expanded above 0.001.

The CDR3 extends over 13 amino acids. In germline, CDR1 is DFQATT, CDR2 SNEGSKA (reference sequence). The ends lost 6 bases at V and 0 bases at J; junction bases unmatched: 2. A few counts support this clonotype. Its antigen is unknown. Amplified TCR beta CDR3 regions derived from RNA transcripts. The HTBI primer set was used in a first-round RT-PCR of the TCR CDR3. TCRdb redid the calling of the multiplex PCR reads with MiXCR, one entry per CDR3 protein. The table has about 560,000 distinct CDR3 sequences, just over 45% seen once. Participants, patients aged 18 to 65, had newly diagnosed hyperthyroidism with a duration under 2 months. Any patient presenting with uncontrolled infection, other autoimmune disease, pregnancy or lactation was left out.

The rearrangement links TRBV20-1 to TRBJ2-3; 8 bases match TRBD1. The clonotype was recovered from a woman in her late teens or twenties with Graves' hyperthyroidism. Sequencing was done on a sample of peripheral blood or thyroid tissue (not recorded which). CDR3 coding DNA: TGCAGTGCGGGACAGGCTAGCACAGATACGCAGTATTTT. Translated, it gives CSAGQASTDTQYF.